The T cell receptor (beta chain) described here comes from a study of blood T cell repertoires in COVID-19. Study background: Acute and convalescent COVID-19 specimens originated in the United States, Italy and Spain.

Germline CDR1 is MRHNA and CDR2 is SNTAGT. CDR3 length: 16 amino acids. The V segment lost 6 bases and the J segment 0 bases; nucleotides outside the gene matches: 8. The authors' processing: The authors estimated nucleated cell counts from reference gene primer amplification. Clones were read by immunoSEQ multiplex PCR, and TCRdb kept only the in-frame ones, dropping some. V and J calls and clone size come straight from that table; D and trimming were deduced from the DNA. The sample holds over 300,000 clones; more than 75% are singletons and the top ten take more than 0.85%. This sequence originates from a woman in her twenties or thirties with acute COVID-19. V usage is TRBV6-4 and J usage is TRBJ2-3; TRBD2 aligns across 8 bases. Input material: PBMCs or T cells enriched from blood (not recorded which). The CDR3 bases are TGTGCCAGCAGCCGAACGGGGGGGTCCAGCACAGATACGCAGTATTTT. Translation: CASSRTGGSSTDTQYF.